Following are 18 T cell receptor beta chains from one sample sequenced in a study of blood T cell repertoires in COVID-19. The protocol was immunoSEQ multiplex PCR, while the TCRdb copy is restricted to in-frame clones and leaves out a portion. The data contain fewer than 350,000 clones, 80% to 90% of them singletons. Input material: PBMCs or T cells enriched from blood (not recorded which). Source of these receptors: a woman aged 40 to 50 with acute COVID-19.

The V call is TRBV19, the J call TRBJ2-1; TRBD2 aligns across 10 bases. With 10 bases clipped from V and 8 bases from J, the junction kept 17 bases outside the gene matches. Germline V gene lookup returns CDR1 LNHDA and CDR2 SQIVND (reference sequence). The CDR3 runs 16 residues. The CDR3 region is CANKRSGRAGPHEQFF. The CDR3 DNA reads TGTGCCAACAAACGGAGCGGGAGGGCCGGGCCGCATGAGCAGTTCTTC.

This clone was seen a single time. V and J are TRBV3-1 (or the pseudogene TRBV3-2) and TRBJ1-2; D call uncertain. CDR3 length equals 15 residues. V lost 0 bases and J lost 0, with 8 bases in between. Germline CDR1 LGHDT, CDR2 YNNKEL (reference sequence). The CDR3 region is CASSQDPNSNYGYTF. The CDR3 DNA is TGTGCCAGCAGCCAAGACCCAAACTCTAACTATGGCTACACCTTC.

J is TRBJ2-5 and V is TRBV27; D possibly corresponds to TRBD2 (5 bases). The germline CDR1 and CDR2 sequences are MNHEY and SMNVEV (reference sequence). CDR3 length: 16 amino acids. V was cut by 5 bases and J by 5 bases, with 21 bases left in between. CDR3 protein: CASSRFITPPGETQYF. The CDR3 DNA sequence: TGTGCCAGCAGTCGCTTTATCACCCCACCGGGGGAGACCCAGTACTTC.

The chain joins TRBV5-1 to TRBJ2-7, with 9 bases lining up with TRBD2. This CDR3 contains 13 residues. V gave up 4 bases and J gave up 3 bases; unmatched junction bases: 2. CDR1 is SGHRS, CDR2 YFSETQ, per germline. The CDR3 DNA reads TGCGCCAGCAGCCTGACTAGCGGCTACGAGCAGTACTTC. Protein: CASSLTSGYEQYF.

The genes are TRBV6-1 and TRBJ1-1; D might be TRBD1 (6 bases). Per the germline V gene, CDR1 is MNHNS and CDR2 is SASEGT. The CDR3 has 16 residues. The ends were cut back, 4 bases at V and 5 bases at J, with 20 bases in the middle. The CDR3 sequence is CASSAGLGAFGTEAFF. For the CDR3, the DNA is TGTGCCAGCAGTGCCGGTCTGGGGGCCTTTGGGACTGAAGCTTTCTTT.

The CDR3 coding sequence is TGCAGCGTCTATTCCCCAGGGACACCCTATGGCTACACCTTC. This sequence encodes CSVYSPGTPYGYTF. The chain couples TRBV29-1 to TRBJ1-2; TRBD1 might be the D (6 bases). Between the trimmed V and J ends, which lost 6 bases and 4 bases, there was a span of 18 bases. Germline V gene sequence: CDR1 SQVTM, CDR2 ANQGSEA. The CDR3 length is 14 residues. Full variable domain (remainder filled in from reference TRBV29-1 and TRBJ1-2): SAVISQKPSRDICQRGTSLTIQCQVDSQVTMMFWYRQQPGQSLTLIATANQGSEATYESGFVIDKFPISRPNLTFSTLTVSNMSPEDSSIYLCSVYSPGTPYGYTFGSGTRLTVV.

The rearrangement uses TRBV6-5 and TRBJ1-2; D might be TRBD1 (6 bases). V lost 4 bases and J 9 bases, leaving 12 bases between the germline ends. Germline V gene lookup returns CDR1 MNHEY and CDR2 SVGAGI. CDR3 length: 12 residues. In DNA form, the CDR3 reads TGTGCCAGCAGTTCCTTGGACAGTAGCTACACCTTC. Translating gives CASSSLDSSYTF.

This chain uses TRBV25-1 with TRBJ2-4, with TRBD2 identical over 8 bases. The germline V gene has CDR1 MGHDK and CDR2 SYGVNS. With V trimmed by 3 bases and J by 4 bases, 5 bases remained unmatched. The CDR3 extends over 15 amino acids. The CDR3 DNA reads TGTGCCAGCAGTGACCGAGCGGGAGATAAAAACATTCAGTACTTC. As protein: CASSDRAGDKNIQYF.

V and J are TRBV27 and TRBJ1-6, with D possibly matching TRBD1 (6 bases). V lost 3 bases to trimming and J lost 5 bases, with 14 bases between them. Germline assignment: CDR1 MNHEY and CDR2 SMNVEV (reference sequence). CDR3 length equals 16 residues. This CDR3 is CASSFGRTGNNSPLHF. Here the CDR3 DNA reads TGTGCCAGCAGTTTTGGGCGAACAGGGAATAATTCACCCCTCCACTTT.

The genes are TRBV27 and TRBJ2-5; D not resolved. Germline lookup yields CDR1 MNHEY and CDR2 SMNVEV (reference sequence). CDR3 length: 13 amino acids. Trimming shortened V by 2 bases and J by 2 bases, and 6 bases separated the two germline ends. The DNA of the CDR3 is TGTGCCAGCAGTTTAGAGCCTCAAGAGACCCAGTACTTC. Translation gives CASSLEPQETQYF.

In this sample, this clone turned up once. This sequence joins TRBV2 and TRBJ2-5; D perhaps matches TRBD2 (5 bases). This CDR3 comprises 14 residues. Germline CDR1 is SNHLY and CDR2 is FYNNEI. The ends were cut back, 6 bases at V and 4 bases at J, with 15 bases in the middle. CDR3 residues: CASRRARWSETQYF. The CDR3 DNA reads TGTGCCAGCAGGAGGGCGAGGTGGTCAGAGACCCAGTACTTC. Full variable domain (remainder filled in from reference TRBV2 and TRBJ2-5): EPEVTQTPSHQVTQMGQEVILRCVPISNHLYFYWYRQILGQKVEFLVSFYNNEISEKSEIFDDQFSVERPDGSNFTLKIRSTKLEDSAMYFCASRRARWSETQYFGPGTRLLVL.

The genes are TRBV4-2 and TRBJ1-5; TRBD1 might be the D (6 bases). Deletions cut 1 base from V and 2 bases from J, with 6 bases between. This CDR3 contains 14 residues. Looked up from germline, CDR1 is LGHNA and CDR2 is YNFKEQ. CDR3 bases: TGTGCCAGCAGCCAAGCAGGGGGCAATCAGCCCCAGCATTTT. Translation: CASSQAGGNQPQHF.

The chain employs TRBV5-1 and TRBJ2-5, with a weak D call TRBD2 (5 bases). The CDR3 totals 12 residues. Trimming left V 10 bases short and J 1 base short, with 11 bases between. Germline V gives CDR1 SGHRS, CDR2 YFSETQ. CDR3: CALRRAQETQYF. DNA for the CDR3: TGCGCCCTGAGGCGGGCCCAAGAGACCCAGTACTTC.

V and J are TRBV7-2 and TRBJ2-5; 12 positions agree with TRBD2. Germline CDR1 is SGHTA and CDR2 is FQGNSA. The CDR3 is made up of 15 amino acids. Trimming removed 5 bases from V and 5 bases from J; junction bases left unmatched: 6. CDR3 sequence reads: CASSVTSGGWETQYF. Here the CDR3 DNA reads TGTGCCAGCAGCGTAACTAGCGGGGGGTGGGAGACCCAGTACTTC.

J is TRBJ2-3 and V is TRBV15, with 7 bases aligning to TRBD1. Germline CDR1 reads LNHNV; CDR2 reads YYDKDF (reference sequence). CDR3 size: 16 residues. Trimming cost V 3 bases and J 3 bases; bases outside gene matches: 9. The CDR3 spells CATSRRGQATTDTQYF. Here the CDR3 DNA reads TGTGCCACCAGCAGGCGAGGACAGGCGACTACAGATACGCAGTATTTT.

Concerning this clone itself: This sample includes further DNA sequences coding for the same CDR3. The chain joins TRBV7-3 to TRBJ2-3, with 9 bases matching TRBD2. V trimming: 0 bases; J trimming: 1 base; junction bases outside the gene matches: 2. Per germline, CDR1 SGHTA and CDR2 FQGTGA. The CDR3 runs to 16 residues. Here the CDR3 DNA reads TGTGCCAGCAGCTTAACTAGCGGGGGCCGCACAGATACGCAGTATTTT. Amino acid sequence: CASSLTSGGRTDTQYF.

The chain links TRBV3-1 (or the pseudogene TRBV3-2) to TRBJ2-1, with 15 bases fitting TRBD2. Germline V gene sequence: CDR1 LGHDT, CDR2 YNNKEL (reference sequence). The V segment lost 8 bases and the J segment 5 bases; nucleotides outside the gene matches: 16. The CDR3 loop spans 19 amino acids. The chain's CDR3 is CASRKGLAGGPRADNEQFF. CDR3 DNA: TGTGCCAGCCGAAAGGGACTAGCGGGGGGCCCGAGGGCCGACAATGAGCAGTTCTTC.

Concerning this clone itself: Distinct nucleotide sequences in the sample also encode this CDR3. As DNA, the CDR3 is TGTGCCAGCTCACGCGGGGGGACAGATACGCAGTATTTT. Residues: CASSRGGTDTQYF. The chain joins TRBV18 to TRBJ2-3, with 8 bases lining up with TRBD2. The CDR3 runs to 13 residues. Germline V CDR1 and CDR2: KGHSH, LQKENI. With 4 bases clipped from V and 3 bases from J, the junction kept 0 bases outside the gene matches.